These 17 T cell receptor beta chains were sequenced from one sample in a study of breast tumors, draining lymph nodes, adjacent tissues. TCRdb called the multiplex PCR reads again in MiXCR, with one record for every CDR3 protein. This sample has about 80,000 distinct CDR3 sequences, with around 20% found just once. Samples came from axillary lymph nodes draining the breast cancer. The sequencing input was axillary lymph node tissue. Source of these receptors: a female donor with breast cancer. Some clones in this sample may be carry-over from other donors' samples.

Many counts were recorded for this clonotype. The CDR3 DNA reads TGTGCCAGCAGCCCCGTGCGCTTGAGGGGGGATGAGCAGTTCTTC. This sequence encodes CASSPVRLRGDEQFF. The chain carries TRBV7-2 and TRBJ2-1; D may match TRBD1 or TRBD2 (6 bases each). Germline lookup yields CDR1 SGHTA and CDR2 FQGNSA. The CDR3 has 15 amino acids. Trimming took 5 bases from V and 8 from J, leaving 19 bases between them.

The V call is TRBV7-8, the J call TRBJ1-1; D may be TRBD1 (5 bases). CDR1 and CDR2 from the germline V gene are SGHVS and FQNEAQ. V was trimmed by 3 bases and J by 11 bases, leaving 16 bases between them. CDR3 size: 13 residues. CDR3 nucleotides: TGTGCCAGCAGCTTTCGGATTACAGGAGACGCTTTCTTT. This sequence encodes CASSFRITGDAFF.

In this sample, this clonotype turned up many times. V and J are TRBV19 and TRBJ2-1, with 8 bases lining up with TRBD2. The V segment lost 1 base and the J segment 7 bases; nucleotides outside the gene matches: 6. Germline values: CDR1 LNHDA, CDR2 SQIVND (reference sequence). The length of the CDR3 is 15 residues. CDR3 residues: CASSIAAGVANEQFF. Here the CDR3 DNA reads TGTGCCAGTAGTATAGCAGCGGGAGTAGCGAATGAGCAGTTCTTC.

The CDR3 is CASNQGTGELFF. The DNA for the CDR3 is TGTGCCAGCAATCAGGGAACCGGGGAGCTGTTTTTT. This chain joins TRBV28 and TRBJ2-2, with D possibly being TRBD1 (5 bases). Looked up from germline, CDR1 is MDHEN and CDR2 is SYDVKM. V lost 7 bases and J lost 5, with 8 bases in between. The CDR3 has 12 residues.

This clonotype was recorded at least ten times. The V and J genes are TRBV4-2 and TRBJ1-4, with D possibly matching TRBD1 (6 bases). CDR3 length equals 16 residues. Germline loops: CDR1 LGHNA, CDR2 YNFKEQ. The germline V and J ends were trimmed by 4 bases and 8 bases, with 20 bases remaining between them. The CDR3 loop reads CASSPMVGAWGEKLFF. The CDR3 nucleotides are TGTGCCAGCAGCCCCATGGTGGGGGCCTGGGGAGAAAAACTGTTTTTT.

As to this clonotype: Compared with germline, one end of the junction differs, possibly owing to a read error. The chain couples TRBV5-4 to TRBJ2-5; 7 positions agree with TRBD1. Germline V CDR1 and CDR2: SGHNT, YYREEE (reference sequence). There are 12 residues in the CDR3. In DNA form, the CDR3 reads TGTGTCAGCAGCTTGGACAGGGAGACCCAGTACTTC. Protein: CVSSLDRETQYF.

This clonotype was counted many times. The chain uses TRBV5-5 and TRBJ1-4; 8 nucleotides match TRBD1. The CDR3 sequence is 14 residues long. V lost 4 bases, J lost 7 bases, and 6 bases stayed unmatched. Per germline, CDR1 SGHKS and CDR2 YYEKEE (reference sequence). CDR3 nucleotides: TGTGCCAGCAGCCCCCAGGGGGCAATTGAAAAACTGTTTTTT. Translating it yields CASSPQGAIEKLFF.

In this sample, this clonotype turned up many times. The chain uses TRBV24-1 and TRBJ2-7; tentative D call: TRBD1 (5 bases). Trimming took off 5 bases at V and 0 bases at J, with 16 bases between the two ends. The CDR3 runs to 16 residues. Germline V CDR1 and CDR2: KGHDR, SFDVKD. This CDR3 is CATSGNRQSSSYEQYF. The CDR3 region has the DNA TGTGCCACCAGTGGAAACAGGCAATCGAGCTCCTACGAGCAGTACTTC.

This clonotype was picked up many times. The V and J genes are TRBV4-2 and TRBJ2-3, with 7 positions matching TRBD2. V gave up 3 bases and J gave up 8 bases; unmatched junction bases: 5. The CDR3 is 13 residues long. Per germline, CDR1 LGHNA and CDR2 YNFKEQ. For the CDR3, the DNA is TGTGCCAGCAGCCAGGGGGGGGGGGGTACGCAGTATTTT. As protein: CASSQGGGGTQYF.

This clonotype was detected many times. The chain employs TRBV29-1 and TRBJ2-3; D is perhaps TRBD2 (5 bases). Trimming removed 1 base from V and 6 bases from J, with 14 bases in between. This CDR3 has 14 residues. Germline lookup yields CDR1 SQVTM and CDR2 ANQGSEA. The DNA for the CDR3 is TGCAGCGTTGAAGGTTTCGGGCGGGCTGATACGCAGTATTTT. Translating it yields CSVEGFGRADTQYF.

This clonotype was recorded at least ten times. CDR3 DNA sequence: TGTGCCATCAGGGGACTAGGCTCCTACAATGAGCAGTTCTTC. Translated, it gives CAIRGLGSYNEQFF. The chain has TRBV10-3 and TRBJ2-1, with 8 bases fitting TRBD2. Germline-derived CDR1 and CDR2 are ENHRY and SYGVKD. V was clipped by 6 bases and J by 0 bases; unmatched bases: 1. This CDR3 is built from 14 residues.

Of note for this clonotype: The CDR3 does not end in the conserved phenylalanine or tryptophan, so this is likely a read error. This chain links TRBV25-1 with TRBJ1-4, with unresolved D. Germline V CDR1 and CDR2: MGHDK, SYGVNS. CDR3 length: 15 residues. Trimming removed 1 base at V and 10 bases at J, with 16 bases between. CDR3 protein: CASSEWGEHPGKLFL. For the CDR3, the DNA is TGTGCCAGCAGTGAATGGGGAGAGCACCCTGGAAAACTGTTTCTT.

A few counts support this clonotype. The chain uses TRBV28 and TRBJ2-2; TRBD2 might be the D (6 bases). The V end was cut by 2 bases, the J end by 0 bases, with 16 bases between. Germline CDR1 MDHEN, CDR2 SYDVKM. This CDR3 is 18 amino acids long. The CDR3 here is CASSLVPGAGANTGELFF. The DNA of the CDR3 is TGTGCCAGCAGTTTAGTTCCGGGAGCTGGAGCGAACACCGGGGAGCTGTTTTTT.

V gene TRBV5-6 combines with J gene TRBJ2-5; TRBD1 agrees at 9 bases. The CDR3 loop spans 15 amino acids. CDR1 and CDR2 from the germline V gene are SGHDT and YYEEEE. V lost 4 bases, J lost 5 bases, and 9 bases stayed unmatched. In DNA form, the CDR3 reads TGTGCCAGCAGCCCCGACCTTGGACAGGGGGAGACCCAGTACTTC. The encoded protein is CASSPDLGQGETQYF.

This clonotype was seen at least ten times. The chain links TRBV7-9 to TRBJ2-7, with D uncertain. Germline CDR1 and CDR2: SEHNR and FQNEAQ (reference sequence). There are 12 residues in the CDR3. Trimming left V 1 base short and J 3 bases short, with 4 bases between. The CDR3 sequence: CASSLELYEQYF. In DNA form, the CDR3 reads TGTGCCAGCAGCTTAGAGCTCTACGAGCAGTACTTC.

This clonotype has at least ten counts. DNA of the CDR3: TGCGCCAGCAGCCGAGGGGACCACGAGCAGTACTTC. Encoded protein: CASSRGDHEQYF. The chain uses TRBV4-1 and TRBJ2-7; the D gene could be TRBD1 or TRBD2 (5 bases each). The germline V gene encodes CDR1 MGHRA and CDR2 YSYEKL. The CDR3 is 12 amino acids. Trimming stripped 4 bases from V and 5 bases from J, with 9 bases between.

This clonotype was seen a few times. J is TRBJ2-1 and V is TRBV5-1; TRBD1 matches 7 bases. V shed 4 bases, J shed 0 bases, and the junction held 7 bases outside the gene matches. Germline V lookup: CDR1 SGHRS, CDR2 YFSETQ. This CDR3 comprises 16 residues. The DNA for the CDR3 is TGCGCCAGCAGCCCTAAAGACAGGGCCTCCTACAATGAGCAGTTCTTC. This sequence encodes CASSPKDRASYNEQFF.